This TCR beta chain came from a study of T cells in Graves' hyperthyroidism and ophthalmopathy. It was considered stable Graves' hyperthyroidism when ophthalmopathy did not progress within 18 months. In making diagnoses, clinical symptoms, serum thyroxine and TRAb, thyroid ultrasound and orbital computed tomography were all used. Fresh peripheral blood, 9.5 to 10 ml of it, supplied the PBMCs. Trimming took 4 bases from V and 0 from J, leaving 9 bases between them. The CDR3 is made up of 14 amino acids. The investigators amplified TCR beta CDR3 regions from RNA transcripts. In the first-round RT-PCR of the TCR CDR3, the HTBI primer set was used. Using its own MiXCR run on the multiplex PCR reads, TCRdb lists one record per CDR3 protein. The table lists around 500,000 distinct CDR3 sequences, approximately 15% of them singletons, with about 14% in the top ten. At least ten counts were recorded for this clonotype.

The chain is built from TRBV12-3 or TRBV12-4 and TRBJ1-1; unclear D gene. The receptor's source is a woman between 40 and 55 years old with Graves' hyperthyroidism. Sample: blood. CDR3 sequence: CASSSWVMNTEAFF. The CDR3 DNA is TGTGCCAGCAGTTCTTGGGTAATGAACACTGAAGCTTTCTTT.